This is a list of T cell receptor beta chains from one sample in a study of blood T cells in healthy people across ages. From the 5' RACE reads, TCRdb called clonotypes with MiXCR, one entry per CDR3 protein. Of about 640,000 distinct CDR3 sequences in the sample, roughly 53% were seen once. What was sequenced was blood. All receptors derive from a man aged 60-69 years in good health. Each CDR3 is given with its conserved first and last residue. Fields, in order: D gene, J gene, V gene, clone size, CDR3 DNA, CDR3 protein. The D gene is left open where the match is weak. Where a row states a size, it is once, few, many or the class of an expanded clone; other rows omit it.

NA TRBJ2-1 TRBV6-5 few TGTGCCAGCAGTTTTCGACTACACGCTAATGAGCAGTTCTTC CASSFRLHANEQFF
TRBD2 TRBJ2-3 TRBV3-1 NA TGTGCCAGCAGCCAAGGGCTAGCGGGGGTTCAGTATTTT CASSQGLAGVQYF
NA TRBJ1-5 TRBV7-2 NA TGTGCCAGCAGCTTAGGGTTTTTGGGCAATCAGCCCCAGCATTTT CASSLGFLGNQPQHF
NA TRBJ2-3 TRBV20-1 NA TGCAGTGTGGGGCCTGGTACAGATACGCAGTATTTT CSVGPGTDTQYF
NA TRBJ1-1 TRBV7-9 NA TGTGCCAGCAGCCAGGGAGGGGCCACTGAAGCTTTCTTT CASSQGGATEAFF
TRBD2 TRBJ2-7 TRBV10-3 NA TGTGCCATCAGCCCCGGACTAGCGGGGGATCCGTACTTC CAISPGLAGDPYF
TRBD1 TRBJ2-5 TRBV20-1 many TGCAGTGCTAGAGGTTCAGGACAGGGTGAACGAGAGACCCAGTACTTC CSARGSGQGERETQYF
NA TRBJ2-3 TRBV12-3/TRBV12-4 many TGTGCCAGCAGTTTGGCGGGGGCTAGCACAGATACGCAGTATTTT CASSLAGASTDTQYF
NA TRBJ2-5 TRBV3-1 once TGTGCCAGCAGCCAAGCTCGGGTCCAAGAGACCCAGTACTTC CASSQARVQETQYF
TRBD2 TRBJ2-7 TRBV20-1 NA TGCAGTGCTCTCGCTAGCGGTACCTACGAGCAGTACTTC CSALASGTYEQYF
NA TRBJ2-1 TRBV19 once TGTGCCAGTACCTCCACCAGGGGATCCCATGAGCAGTTCTTC CASTSTRGSHEQFF
NA TRBJ1-2 TRBV19 NA TGTGCCAGTAGTCCCGCAGTAGGCGGCTACACCTTC CASSPAVGGYTF
NA TRBJ1-2 TRBV27 few TGTGCCAGCAGTTTTACGTACAGGGAGAGCTACACCTTC CASSFTYRESYTF
TRBD1 TRBJ1-2 TRBV29-1 NA TGCAGCGTTGGGACCGGGACAGGGACTGGCTACACCTTC CSVGTGTGTGYTF
NA TRBJ2-7 TRBV9 few TGTGCCAGCAGCGTAGGGGGGGACCGCTACGAGCAGTACTTC CASSVGGDRYEQYF
TRBD2 TRBJ2-2 TRBV4-1 NA TGCGCCAGCAGCCAAGAGGGAGGGGCGCGTACCGGGGAGCTGTTTTTT CASSQEGGARTGELFF
NA TRBJ1-2 TRBV2 NA TGTGCCAGCAGTGAAGGGACAGCGATGTATGGCTACACCTTC CASSEGTAMYGYTF
NA TRBJ1-4 TRBV5-1 few TGCGCCAGCAGCTTGGCGTCGACCCTTCGGGAAAAACTGTTTTTT CASSLASTLREKLFF
TRBD2 TRBJ2-1 TRBV11-3 NA TGTGCCAGCAGCATTAGCGGGGAGCACTACAATGAGCAGTTCTTC CASSISGEHYNEQFF
TRBD1 TRBJ2-3 TRBV12-3/TRBV12-4 NA TGTGCCAGCAGTTCCGGGACAGGACACACAGATACGCAGTATTTT CASSSGTGHTDTQYF
NA TRBJ2-2 TRBV20-1 NA TGCAGTGCCCCCTCAGCGGCGAGCGCGAACACCGGGGAGCTGTTTTTT CSAPSAASANTGELFF
TRBD2 TRBJ2-1 TRBV7-2 NA TGTGCCAGCAGCACTGCACCTAGCGGGAGTCATGAGCAGTTCTTC CASSTAPSGSHEQFF
NA TRBJ2-5 TRBV5-1 few TGCGCCAGCAGCGGGAGACTCGGACAGAGCTTCCAAGAGACCCAGTACTTC CASSGRLGQSFQETQYF
NA TRBJ2-3 TRBV10-3 few TGTGCCATCAGTGCGTCAGGGTTGGGAACAGATACGCAGTATTTT CAISASGLGTDTQYF
NA TRBJ2-5 TRBV3-1 NA TGTGCCAGCAGACCCAGGGGTGCGGGGCAAGAGACCCAGTACTTC CASRPRGAGQETQYF